Listed below are T cell receptor beta chains from one sample, sequenced in a study of T cells in Graves' hyperthyroidism and ophthalmopathy. TCRdb reprocessed the multiplex PCR reads via MiXCR and lists one record per CDR3 protein. The repertoire includes about 150,000 distinct CDR3 sequences, around 20% of them detected once, and 60% to 70% sits in the top ten. Sequenced: blood. These receptors originate from a woman between 50 and 59 years old with Graves' hyperthyroidism that later progressed to Graves' ophthalmopathy. Each CDR3 is given with its conserved first and last residue. D genes are given only for firm matches. Clone sizes are given selectively: once, few, many, or a class where the clone is expanded.

V	size	J	D	DNA	CDR3
TRBV14	many	TRBJ2-3	TRBD2	TGTGCCAGCAGCCAAGGGGTCCCTAGCGGGAGTACCACCACAGATACGCAGTATTTT	CASSQGVPSGSTTTDTQYF
TRBV28	many	TRBJ2-1	TRBD2	TGTGCCAGCTCAACGGGGGGACCATCGATCCCCCAGTTCTTC	CASSTGGPSIPQFF
TRBV10-3	many	TRBJ1-5	TRBD1	TGTGCCATCAGTCGGGACAGAACCTCGCAGCCCCAGCATTTT	CAISRDRTSQPQHF
TRBV19	few	TRBJ2-6	TRBD1	TGTGCCACAAACGACAGGGCAGGGGCCAACGTCCTGACTTTC	CATNDRAGANVLTF
TRBV6-2/TRBV6-3	many	TRBJ2-1	NA	TGTGCCAGCAGCCAGTCGCCTGAGCAGTTCTTC	CASSQSPEQFF
TRBV20-1	many	TRBJ2-5	NA	TGCAGTGCTAGTGGGAAAGAGACCCAGTACTTC	CSASGKETQYF
TRBV7-9	few	TRBJ1-5	NA	TGTGCCAGCAGCCGCGGTGGGGGGGGCAAGGAACAGCCCCAGCATTTT	CASSRGGGGKEQPQHF
TRBV19	many	TRBJ1-5	NA	TGTGCCAGTAAGCCCAGGGGCAATCAGCCCCAGCATTTT	CASKPRGNQPQHF
TRBV27	many	TRBJ2-4	TRBD1	TGTGCCAGCAGTATCGGGACAGGGGGGGACATTCAGTACTTC	CASSIGTGGDIQYF
TRBV9	few	TRBJ1-2	TRBD1	TGTGCCAGCAGCGCGCAAGGGGGCGCAGGAGGCTACACCTTC	CASSAQGGAGGYTF
TRBV2	few	TRBJ2-7	NA	TGTGCCAGCAGTGAAAGGCTACTAGTTTCCGAGCAGTACTTC	CASSERLLVSEQYF
TRBV7-9	few	TRBJ2-1	NA	TGTGCCAACAGCTTCGGGGGCAATGAGCAGTTCTTC	CANSFGGNEQFF
TRBV7-9	many	TRBJ2-3	NA	TGTGCCAGCAGCTTAGCGTCACTGCCCACAGATACGCAGTATTTT	CASSLASLPTDTQYF
TRBV7-2	NA	TRBJ2-1	TRBD1	TGTGCCAGCAGCCGACAGGGGAGGTCAGCTGAGCAGTTCTTC	CASSRQGRSAEQFF
TRBV15	NA	TRBJ2-5	TRBD2	TGTGCCACCAGCAGAGGCCTAGCGGGAGGAGTGACCCAGTACTTC	CATSRGLAGGVTQYF
TRBV20-1	NA	TRBJ2-2	NA	TGCAGTGCTAGAGTTAGCTCCCACACCGGGGAGCTGTTTTTT	CSARVSSHTGELFF
TRBV6-1	many	TRBJ1-1	NA	TGTGCCAGCAGTGTCCTCCCGGGCACTGAAGCTTTCTTT	CASSVLPGTEAFF
TRBV7-6	medium-sized	TRBJ1-1	NA	TGTGCCAGCTCACCCTCTCTGAACACTGAAGCTTTCTTT	CASSPSLNTEAFF
TRBV11-3	NA	TRBJ2-2	TRBD1	TGTGCCAGCAGCTCGGGACAGTCGAACACCGGGGAGCTGTTTTTT	CASSSGQSNTGELFF
TRBV7-9	many	TRBJ2-1	NA	TGTGCCAGCAGCGCAGGGTCCCTCTCCTACAATGAGCAGTTCTTC	CASSAGSLSYNEQFF
TRBV30	many	TRBJ2-7	NA	TGTGCCTGGGCCTGGGGGGTTCGGGAGCAGTACTTC	CAWAWGVREQYF
TRBV20-1	NA	TRBJ2-5	NA	TGCAGTGGCGGGGGGCGACAGGGAGCGGAGACCCAGTACTTC	CSGGGRQGAETQYF
TRBV12-3/TRBV12-4	NA	TRBJ2-5	NA	TGTGCCAGCAGGGAACAGGCGGGGCAGACCCAGTACTTC	CASREQAGQTQYF
TRBV20-1	many	TRBJ2-5	NA	TGCAGTGCTTTCCGGGAGACCCAGTACTTC	CSAFRETQYF
TRBV7-2	many	TRBJ2-3	NA	TGTGCCAGCAGCTTAGCGGCGGGGTCAGATACGCAGTATTTT	CASSLAAGSDTQYF
TRBV20-1	many	TRBJ2-1	TRBD2	TGCAGTGCTAGTAAACGGACTAGCGGGAGTCTTTACTACGATGATGAGCAGTTCTTC	CSASKRTSGSLYYDDEQFF
TRBV27	many	TRBJ2-1	TRBD2	TGTGCCAGCAGTTCACTAGCGGCAAGCTCCTACAATGAGCAGTTCTTC	CASSSLAASSYNEQFF
TRBV30	many	TRBJ2-3	TRBD2	TGTGCTGGACTAGCGGCCCACACAGATACGCAGTATTTT	CAGLAAHTDTQYF
TRBV28	NA	TRBJ1-2	NA	TGTGCCAGCCAAGCAGGCCCGGTCGCTAGCTACACCTTC	CASQAGPVASYTF
TRBV20-1	NA	TRBJ2-1	NA	TGCAGTGCTAGAGCCCTCGGTGACAGGTACAATGAGCAGTTCTTC	CSARALGDRYNEQFF
TRBV19	few	TRBJ2-4	TRBD2	TGTGCCAGTAGTATACTAGCGGGAGGCAAAAACATTCAGTACTTC	CASSILAGGKNIQYF
TRBV11-2	many	TRBJ2-1	NA	TGTGCCAGCAGCTTAGACTATGAGCAGTTCTTC	CASSLDYEQFF
TRBV28	NA	TRBJ1-3	NA	TGTGCCAGCAAGTTATACGGGGGGGACACTACCTCTGGAAACACCATATATTTT	CASKLYGGDTTSGNTIYF
TRBV7-9	many	TRBJ1-2	TRBD1	TGTGCCAGCAGCTTAAAGGGACAGGGAGACTATGGCTACACCTTC	CASSLKGQGDYGYTF
TRBV20-1	NA	TRBJ1-6	NA	TGCAGTGCTAGTCGGTCGAATTCACCCCTCCACTTT	CSASRSNSPLHF
TRBV7-2	many	TRBJ2-3	TRBD2	TGTGCCAGCAGCTTAAGGACTAGCGGGAGTCGCGCAGATACGCAGTATTTT	CASSLRTSGSRADTQYF
TRBV12-3/TRBV12-4	many	TRBJ1-5	NA	TGTGCCAGCAGTCTGACGGGGGATCAGCCCCAGCATTTT	CASSLTGDQPQHF
TRBV20-1	many	TRBJ1-2	NA	TGCAGTGTAAACCAAAGGGGGGGGTACCGTGGCTACACCTTC	CSVNQRGGYRGYTF
TRBV7-2	many	TRBJ1-5	NA	TGTGCCAGCGGACTCCTCAATAGCAATCAGCCCCAGCATTTT	CASGLLNSNQPQHF
TRBV7-3	NA	TRBJ2-1	NA	TGTGCCAGCAGCTTAACAATGACAGACAATGAGCAGTTCTTC	CASSLTMTDNEQFF
TRBV10-2	few	TRBJ1-4	NA	TGCGCCAGCAGCGGGCGGACTAATGGAAAACTGTTTTTT	CASSGRTNGKLFF
TRBV5-1	few	TRBJ2-3	TRBD2	TGCGCCAGCAGCTTGGTAGCGGGCCCTGAGGATACGCAGTATTTT	CASSLVAGPEDTQYF